This T cell receptor (beta chain) was recovered during a study of shared clonotypes between healthy human individuals. The sample holds one count of this clone. Its antigen is undetermined. CD8 cells classed as naive were CD45RO-negative and positively selected for CCR7, excluding terminally differentiated effector memory CD45RA+ cells. Study-level points and caveats: Though the depth was large, rarefaction showed that sorted-subset sequencing was incomplete.

Profiling relied on immunoSEQ multiplex PCR, and the TCRdb table lists in-frame clones only, not all of them. The table lists hundreds of thousands of clones, 85% to 95% of them singletons. This TCR derives from a man in his thirties or forties in good health. The material sequenced was naive CD8+ T cells sorted from blood.

The CDR3 DNA is TGTGCCAGCAAGGGTGGGGGCAACAATGAGCAGTTCTTC. Translated, it gives CASKGGGNNEQFF. V and J are TRBV7-9 and TRBJ2-1; D may be TRBD1 (6 bases). The germline V gene encodes CDR1 SEHNR and CDR2 FQNEAQ (reference sequence). The length of the CDR3 is 13 residues. Trimming left V 7 bases short and J 5 bases short, with 12 bases between.